This TCR beta chain was recovered during a study of T-cell reconstitution after alpha-beta-depleted transplantation in children. CDR3 length: 12 amino acids. Germline CDR1 reads LGHDT; CDR2 reads YNNKEL (reference sequence). Trimming took off 5 bases at V and 4 bases at J, with 9 bases between the two ends. This clonotype showed up just a few times. Unique molecular identifiers were incorporated into the prepared TCRbeta library. TCRdb re-called the PCR reads through MiXCR, storing one row per CDR3 protein. Of approximately 130,000 distinct CDR3 sequences listed, approximately 8.7% are singletons. Material: PBMCs, mostly from graft donor cells, obtained 180 days after TCRalphabeta/CD19-depleted stem cell transplant. The TCR sequence derives from a girl under three years old who had a stem cell transplant for combined immunodeficiency, so the T cells may come from the graft donor. The chain couples TRBV3-1 to TRBJ2-7; D not certain. CDR3 region: CASSYREYEQYF. The CDR3 nucleotides are TGTGCCAGCAGCTATAGGGAATACGAGCAGTACTTC.